The 11 T cell receptor beta chains listed next were all sequenced from one sample in a study of OX40 agonist ivuxolimab in advanced cancers. Some clones are missing from TCRdb's copy, which holds only in-frame ones; the method was immunoSEQ multiplex PCR. The sample yields fewer than 90,000 clones, more than 75% seen once. The sample was CD4+ or CD8+ T cells sorted from blood, taken in a trial of the OX40 agonist ivuxolimab. The receptors derive from an adult with an advanced solid tumor such as melanoma, head and neck, liver or kidney cancer.

CDR3 sequence (DNA): TGTGCCAGCAGTTACGCAGGGAAGTTATACAATGAGCAGTTCTTC. This sequence encodes CASSYAGKLYNEQFF. This sequence joins TRBV6-5 and TRBJ2-1; D might be TRBD1 (5 bases). Germline values: CDR1 MNHEY, CDR2 SVGAGI. This CDR3 is built from 15 residues. The germline V and J ends were trimmed by 2 bases and 4 bases, with 12 bases remaining between them.

The chain carries TRBV6-5 and TRBJ2-7; D is uncertain. The germline gives CDR1 MNHEY, CDR2 SVGAGI. V lost 3 bases to trimming and J lost 5 bases, with 11 bases between them. CDR3 length: 13 amino acids. The CDR3 DNA sequence: TGTGCCAGCAGTTATGTACCCGAAGACGAGCAGTACTTC. Amino acids: CASSYVPEDEQYF.

The chain joins TRBV30 to TRBJ1-2, with no clear D. Looked up from germline, CDR1 is GTSNPN and CDR2 is SVGIG (reference sequence). Trimming removed 0 bases at V and 6 bases at J, with 8 bases between. The CDR3 extends over 12 amino acids. CDR3 sequence (DNA): TGTGCCTGGAGTGTATTCGTCCATGGCTACACCTTC. Its translation: CAWSVFVHGYTF. The whole variable domain, filled in from reference TRBV30 and TRBJ1-2, reads SQTIHQWPATLVQPVGSPLSLECTVEGTSNPNLYWYRQAAGRGLQLLFYSVGIGQISSEVPQNLSASRPQDRQFILSSKKLLLSDSGFYLCAWSVFVHGYTFGSGTRLTVV.

The rearrangement uses TRBV5-1 and TRBJ2-4; 11 nucleotides agree with TRBD2. V was pared by 5 bases and J by 6 bases, with 4 bases of the junction left unmatched. Germline V gives CDR1 SGHRS, CDR2 YFSETQ. This CDR3 is 14 amino acids long. The CDR3 reads CASRLGLAGNIQYF. As DNA, the CDR3 is TGCGCCAGCAGGTTAGGACTAGCGGGAAACATTCAGTACTTC.

This clone was counted once. The gene calls are TRBV29-1 and TRBJ2-5; TRBD1 might be the D (5 bases). V was shortened by 8 bases and J by 2 bases, with 12 bases between the two germline ends. CDR1 is SQVTM, CDR2 ANQGSEA, per germline. The CDR3 has 12 residues. The CDR3 coding sequence is TGCAGCCAAGGGGTCACTCAAGAGACCCAGTACTTC. Its protein is CSQGVTQETQYF.

The chain is built from TRBV28 and TRBJ1-2; no firm D call. This CDR3 has 13 amino acids. The V gene lost 3 bases and the J gene lost 5 bases, with 10 bases spanning the gap. Germline CDR1 is MDHEN and CDR2 is SYDVKM. The CDR3 protein is CASSFGRTYGYTF. DNA for the CDR3: TGTGCCAGCAGTTTCGGCAGGACTTATGGCTACACCTTC.

About this clone itself: Compared with germline, one end of the junction differs, possibly owing to a read error. This sample also contains other DNA sequences that code for the same CDR3. The rearrangement uses TRBV7-6 and TRBJ2-7; the D gene is possibly TRBD2 (6 bases). Looked up from germline, CDR1 is SGHVS and CDR2 is FNYEAQ. The CDR3 is 14 residues long. CDR3 amino acids: CASSLAYEGNEQYF. CDR3 nucleotides: TGTGCCAGCAGCCTAGCGTATGAGGGAAACGAGCAGTACTTC.

This sequence joins TRBV4-2 and TRBJ2-3; 11 nucleotides align to TRBD2. This CDR3 is 18 amino acids long. V gave up 4 bases and J gave up 3 bases; unmatched junction bases: 12. From germline, CDR1 is LGHNA and CDR2 YNFKEQ. The CDR3 sequence: CASSPGATGTSGTDTQYF. The CDR3 nucleotides are TGTGCCAGCAGCCCCGGGGCGACCGGGACTAGCGGAACAGATACGCAGTATTTT.

This sequence joins TRBV11-2 and TRBJ1-3; the D is unclear. The CDR3 spans 15 residues. The V gene's germline CDR1 is SGHAT and CDR2 FQNNGV. V was cut by 5 bases and J by 4 bases, with 15 bases left in between. The CDR3 DNA reads TGTGCCAGCAGCCTAACCGACACAGCCGGAAACACCATATATTTT. Translated: CASSLTDTAGNTIYF.

The chain has TRBV5-4 and TRBJ1-3; D gene ambiguous. The V end was cut by 7 bases, the J end by 0 bases, with 8 bases between. The CDR3 has 13 residues. The germline V gene encodes CDR1 SGHNT and CDR2 YYREEE (reference sequence). CDR3 residues: CASAPASGNTIYF. The CDR3 nucleotides read TGTGCCAGCGCCCCAGCCTCTGGAAACACCATATATTTT.

Points on this clone: One end of the junction varies from germline; a read error may be responsible. The chain uses TRBV7-6 and TRBJ2-3; TRBD2 agrees at 9 bases. Germline values: CDR1 SGHVS, CDR2 FNYEAQ. The CDR3 contains 15 residues. The CDR3 here is CASSDSGTSKDTQYF. The CDR3 DNA reads as TGTGCCAGCAGCGACTCCGGGACTAGCAAAGATACGCAGTATTTT.